These 19 T cell receptor beta chains were sequenced from one sample in a study of T cell responses to AZD1222 COVID-19 vaccine. The protocol was immunoSEQ multiplex PCR, while the TCRdb copy is restricted to in-frame clones and leaves out a portion. This table has some 120,000 clones, 93% appearing once. The source material was peripheral blood, sampled on day 0 of AZD1222 vaccination. The receptors here all came from an adult in good health.

J is TRBJ2-1 and V is TRBV5-4; the D is unclear. From germline, CDR1 is SGHNT and CDR2 YYREEE (reference sequence). Trimming cost V 0 bases and J 3 bases, with 7 bases left between them. The CDR3 has 14 amino acids. CDR3 nucleotide sequence: TGTGCCAGCAGCTTGGGACGGAACTACAATGAGCAGTTCTTC. Its translation is CASSLGRNYNEQFF.

The chain joins TRBV10-2 to TRBJ1-6; 7 nucleotides align to TRBD1. The length of the CDR3 is 18 residues. V lost 1 base to trimming and J lost 10 bases; unmatched junction nucleotides: 16. The V gene's germline CDR1 is WSHSY and CDR2 SAAADI. CDR3 DNA sequence: TGCGCCAGCAGTGAGTTACCCCTACGACAGGGCTTGAGATCACCCCTCCACTTT. Its translation: CASSELPLRQGLRSPLHF.

The chain is built from TRBV19 and TRBJ2-4, with D tentatively TRBD2 (5 bases). The V and J ends lost 8 bases and 9 bases respectively, with 17 bases between them. This CDR3 contains 13 residues. Per germline, CDR1 LNHDA and CDR2 SQIVND (reference sequence). The CDR3 region is CASSTEGAAIQYF. In nucleotides, the CDR3 is TGTGCCAGTTCTACAGAGGGTGCGGCCATTCAGTACTTC.

This rearrangement joins TRBV3-1 (or the pseudogene TRBV3-2) to TRBJ2-6; D ambiguous. CDR1 is LGHDT and CDR2 is YNNKEL in the germline V gene (reference sequence). CDR3 size: 13 residues. V was cut by 8 bases and J by 2 bases, with 7 bases left in between. CDR3 amino acids: CASLVAGANVLTF. The CDR3 DNA reads TGTGCCAGCCTGGTGGCTGGGGCCAACGTCCTGACTTTC.

The V gene is TRBV5-1, the J gene TRBJ2-6; D is ambiguous. V dropped 2 bases and J dropped 2 bases, with 5 bases sitting between them. The germline V gene encodes CDR1 SGHRS and CDR2 YFSETQ. The CDR3 covers 14 residues. CDR3 sequence reads: CASSLSTGANVLTF. DNA for the CDR3: TGCGCCAGCAGCTTAAGCACTGGGGCCAACGTCCTGACTTTC.

The J gene is TRBJ1-5, the V gene TRBV2; TRBD1 aligns across 8 bases. This CDR3 is 17 amino acids long. Germline lookup yields CDR1 SNHLY and CDR2 FYNNEI. V gave up 1 base and J gave up 3 bases; unmatched junction bases: 8. The CDR3 sequence is CASSEGTGFRANQPQHF. CDR3 coding DNA: TGTGCCAGCAGTGAAGGGACAGGGTTTAGGGCCAATCAGCCCCAGCATTTT.

This sequence joins TRBV11-2 and TRBJ2-1; TRBD2 agrees at 11 bases. The CDR3 has 15 amino acids. Germline V gene sequence: CDR1 SGHAT, CDR2 FQNNGV. With V trimmed by 7 bases and J by 5 bases, 7 bases remained unmatched. CDR3 bases: TGTGCCAGCACAGGGTGGGGACTAGCGGACAATGAGCAGTTCTTC. Its protein product is CASTGWGLADNEQFF.

This clone has just one count. The V call is TRBV6-2 or TRBV6-3, the J call TRBJ1-1, with D uncertain. Germline V lookup: CDR1 MNHEY, CDR2 SVGEGT. CDR3 length equals 17 residues. V lost 6 bases and J 0 bases, leaving 20 bases between the germline ends. CDR3 DNA sequence: TGTGCCAGCAGCCCCCTGCTTGGTGGAGGTCTGAACACTGAAGCTTTCTTT. Its protein is CASSPLLGGGLNTEAFF.

The chain links TRBV19 to TRBJ1-5, with 8 bases matching TRBD1. V was clipped by 5 bases and J by 4 bases; unmatched bases: 4. The CDR3 covers 14 residues. Looked up from germline, CDR1 is LNHDA and CDR2 is SQIVND (reference sequence). CDR3 nucleotide sequence: TGTGCCAGTAGTCTAAGGACAGGGAATCAGCCCCAGCATTTT. Translation: CASSLRTGNQPQHF.

This chain links TRBV12-3 or TRBV12-4 with TRBJ2-5; D is uncertain. CDR3 length: 11 amino acids. Trimming removed 3 bases at V and 2 bases at J, with 1 base between. CDR3 sequence (DNA): TGTGCCAGCAGTTTTCAAGAGACCCAGTACTTC. This gives the protein CASSFQETQYF.

This clone appeared once. The chain is built from TRBV3-1 (or the pseudogene TRBV3-2) and TRBJ2-2; 12 nucleotides align to TRBD2. With 5 bases clipped from V and 0 bases from J, the junction kept 16 bases outside the gene matches. This CDR3 comprises 21 residues. Per the germline V gene, CDR1 is LGHDT and CDR2 is YNNKEL (reference sequence). CDR3 region: CASSSGPGLAGSVTNTGELFF. The CDR3 DNA reads TGTGCCAGCAGCTCAGGTCCAGGACTAGCGGGGTCGGTTACGAACACCGGGGAGCTGTTTTTT.

This chain links TRBV14 with TRBJ2-1; 10 bases map to TRBD2. The CDR3 contains 15 residues. The J segment lost 9 bases and the V segment lost 2 bases, leaving 7 bases of the junction unmatched. Looked up from germline, CDR1 is SGHDN and CDR2 is FVKESK. The CDR3 coding sequence is TGTGCCAGCAGCCAATCACCTAGCGGGAGTGCTGAGCAGTTCTTC. Protein product: CASSQSPSGSAEQFF.

Here the CDR3 reads CASSPRTGSQEKLFF. For the CDR3, the DNA is TGTGCCAGCAGCCCCCGGACAGGGAGTCAAGAAAAACTGTTTTTT. The chain recombines TRBV9 with TRBJ1-4; 8 nucleotides agree with TRBD1. Trimming removed 4 bases from V and 8 bases from J; junction bases left unmatched: 10. Germline V gives CDR1 SGDLS, CDR2 YYNGEE. CDR3 length equals 15 residues.

The J gene is TRBJ2-7, the V gene TRBV6-5; TRBD1 agrees at 8 bases. The CDR3 length is 15 residues. V lost 0 bases, J lost 3 bases, and 4 bases stayed unmatched. Germline CDR1 reads MNHEY; CDR2 reads SVGAGI. This CDR3 is CASSYSPDRDYEQYF. DNA of the CDR3: TGTGCCAGCAGTTACTCCCCGGACAGGGACTACGAGCAGTACTTC.

The chain recombines TRBV9 with TRBJ2-7; D gene ambiguous. This CDR3 has 13 amino acids. In germline, CDR1 is SGDLS, CDR2 YYNGEE. The ends were cut back, 0 bases at V and 7 bases at J, with 11 bases in the middle. The CDR3 sequence: CASSVEPVREQYF. DNA for the CDR3: TGTGCCAGCAGCGTAGAGCCTGTCCGTGAGCAGTACTTC. Full variable domain (outside the CDR3, taken from reference TRBV9 and TRBJ2-7): DSGVTQTPKHLITATGQRVTLRCSPRSGDLSVYWYQQSLDQGLQFLIQYYNGEERAKGNILERFSAQQFPDLHSELNLSSLELGDSALYFCASSVEPVREQYFGPGTRLTVT.

J is TRBJ2-7 and V is TRBV9, with D perhaps TRBD2 (5 bases). Germline V gene sequence: CDR1 SGDLS, CDR2 YYNGEE. The V end lost 4 bases, the J end lost 4 bases, and 12 bases lay between the germline ends. This CDR3 comprises 13 residues. The CDR3 DNA reads as TGTGCCAGCAGCCCAATATCGGGGTACGAGCAGTACTTC. Translation: CASSPISGYEQYF.

The chain uses TRBV9 and TRBJ1-1; TRBD1 might be the D (6 bases). The germline V gene encodes CDR1 SGDLS and CDR2 YYNGEE. The CDR3 runs 15 residues. Between the trimmed V and J ends, which lost 2 bases and 6 bases, there was a span of 17 bases. The CDR3 region has the DNA TGTGCCAGCAGCGTTTTCGGGGGGGCGCAGCCTGAAGCTTTCTTT. Its protein is CASSVFGGAQPEAFF.

This chain links TRBV19 with TRBJ1-5; 10 bases fit TRBD1. CDR3 length equals 17 residues. Per the germline V gene, CDR1 is LNHDA and CDR2 is SQIVND (reference sequence). The ends lost 4 bases at V and 0 bases at J; junction bases unmatched: 6. CDR3 bases: TGTGCCAGTAGTACCGACAGGGGGCATTATAGCAATCAGCCCCAGCATTTT. Translated: CASSTDRGHYSNQPQHF.

The J gene is TRBJ2-1, the V gene TRBV7-3; no definite D call. Germline values: CDR1 SGHTA, CDR2 FQGTGA. The CDR3 has 13 amino acids. The germline V and J ends were trimmed by 7 bases and 2 bases, with 9 bases remaining between them. The CDR3 region is CASIDWTYNEQFF. Here the CDR3 DNA reads TGTGCCAGCATTGACTGGACCTACAATGAGCAGTTCTTC. Drawing the rest from reference TRBV7-3 and TRBJ2-1, the complete variable domain is GAGVSQTPSNKVTEKGKYVELRCDPISGHTALYWYRQSLGQGPEFLIYFQGTGAADDSGLPNDRFFAVRPEGSVSTLKIQRTERGDSAVYLCASIDWTYNEQFFGPGTRLTVL.